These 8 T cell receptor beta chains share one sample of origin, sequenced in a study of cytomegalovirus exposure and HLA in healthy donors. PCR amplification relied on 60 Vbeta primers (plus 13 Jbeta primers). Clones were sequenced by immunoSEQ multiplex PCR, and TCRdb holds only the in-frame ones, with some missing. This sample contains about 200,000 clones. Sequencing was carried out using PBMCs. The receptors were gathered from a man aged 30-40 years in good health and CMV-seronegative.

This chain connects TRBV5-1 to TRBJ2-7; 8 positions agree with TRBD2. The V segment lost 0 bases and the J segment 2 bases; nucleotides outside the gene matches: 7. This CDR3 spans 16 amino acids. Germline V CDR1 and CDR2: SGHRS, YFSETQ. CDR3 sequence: CASSLGTSGLPYEQYF. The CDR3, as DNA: TGCGCCAGCAGCTTGGGTACTAGCGGATTACCCTACGAGCAGTACTTC.

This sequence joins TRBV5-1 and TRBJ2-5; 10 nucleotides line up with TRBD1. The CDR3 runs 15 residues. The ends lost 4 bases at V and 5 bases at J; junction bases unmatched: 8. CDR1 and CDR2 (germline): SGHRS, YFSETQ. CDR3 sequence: CASSIDRGLGETQYF. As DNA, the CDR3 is TGCGCCAGCAGCATAGACAGGGGGCTAGGGGAGACCCAGTACTTC. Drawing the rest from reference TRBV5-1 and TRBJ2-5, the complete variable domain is KAGVTQTPRYLIKTRGQQVTLSCSPISGHRSVSWYQQTPGQGLQFLFEYFSETQRNKGNFPGRFSGRQFSNSRSEMNVSTLELGDSALYLCASSIDRGLGETQYFGPGTRLLVL.

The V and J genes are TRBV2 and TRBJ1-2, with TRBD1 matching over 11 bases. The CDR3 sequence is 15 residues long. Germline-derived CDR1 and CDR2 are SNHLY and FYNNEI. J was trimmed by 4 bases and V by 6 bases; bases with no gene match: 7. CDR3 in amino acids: CASRTGQGAGYGYTF. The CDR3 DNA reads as TGTGCCAGCAGGACAGGACAGGGGGCCGGCTATGGCTACACCTTC.

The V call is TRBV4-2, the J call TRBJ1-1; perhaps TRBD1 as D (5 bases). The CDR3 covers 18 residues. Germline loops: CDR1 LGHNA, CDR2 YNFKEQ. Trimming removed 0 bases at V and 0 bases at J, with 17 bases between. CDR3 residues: CASSQDYWGGAVNTEAFF. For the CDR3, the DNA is TGTGCCAGCAGCCAAGATTATTGGGGCGGGGCAGTGAACACTGAAGCTTTCTTT.

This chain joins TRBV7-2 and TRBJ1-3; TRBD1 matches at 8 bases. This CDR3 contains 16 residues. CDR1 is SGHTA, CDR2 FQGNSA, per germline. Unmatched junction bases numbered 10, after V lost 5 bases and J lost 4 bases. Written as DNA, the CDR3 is TGTGCCAGCAGCGGGGGGACAGGAGAGAGGGGAAACACCATATATTTT. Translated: CASSGGTGERGNTIYF.

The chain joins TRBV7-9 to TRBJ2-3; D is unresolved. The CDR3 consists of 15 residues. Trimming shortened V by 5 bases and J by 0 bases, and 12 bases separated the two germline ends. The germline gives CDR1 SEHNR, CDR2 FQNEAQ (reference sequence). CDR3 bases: TGTGCCAGCAGCCCCGGTCACAGTAGCACAGATACGCAGTATTTT. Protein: CASSPGHSSTDTQYF. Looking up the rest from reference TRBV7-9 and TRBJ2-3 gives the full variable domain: DTGVSQNPRHKITKRGQNVTFRCDPISEHNRLYWYRQTLGQGPEFLTYFQNEAQLEKSRLLSDRFSAERPKGSFSTLEIQRTEQGDSAMYLCASSPGHSSTDTQYFGPGTRLTVL.

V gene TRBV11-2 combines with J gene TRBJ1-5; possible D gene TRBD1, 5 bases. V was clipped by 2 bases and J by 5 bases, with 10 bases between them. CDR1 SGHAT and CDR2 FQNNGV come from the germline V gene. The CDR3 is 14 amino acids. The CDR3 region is CASSLQQGHQPQHF. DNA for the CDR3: TGTGCCAGCAGCTTACAGCAGGGTCATCAGCCCCAGCATTTT.

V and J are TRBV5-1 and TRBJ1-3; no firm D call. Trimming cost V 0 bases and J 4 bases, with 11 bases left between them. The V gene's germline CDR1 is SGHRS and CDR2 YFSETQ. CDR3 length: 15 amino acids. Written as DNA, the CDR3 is TGCGCCAGCAGCTTGGTCGGTTCCGAGGGAAACACCATATATTTT. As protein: CASSLVGSEGNTIYF.